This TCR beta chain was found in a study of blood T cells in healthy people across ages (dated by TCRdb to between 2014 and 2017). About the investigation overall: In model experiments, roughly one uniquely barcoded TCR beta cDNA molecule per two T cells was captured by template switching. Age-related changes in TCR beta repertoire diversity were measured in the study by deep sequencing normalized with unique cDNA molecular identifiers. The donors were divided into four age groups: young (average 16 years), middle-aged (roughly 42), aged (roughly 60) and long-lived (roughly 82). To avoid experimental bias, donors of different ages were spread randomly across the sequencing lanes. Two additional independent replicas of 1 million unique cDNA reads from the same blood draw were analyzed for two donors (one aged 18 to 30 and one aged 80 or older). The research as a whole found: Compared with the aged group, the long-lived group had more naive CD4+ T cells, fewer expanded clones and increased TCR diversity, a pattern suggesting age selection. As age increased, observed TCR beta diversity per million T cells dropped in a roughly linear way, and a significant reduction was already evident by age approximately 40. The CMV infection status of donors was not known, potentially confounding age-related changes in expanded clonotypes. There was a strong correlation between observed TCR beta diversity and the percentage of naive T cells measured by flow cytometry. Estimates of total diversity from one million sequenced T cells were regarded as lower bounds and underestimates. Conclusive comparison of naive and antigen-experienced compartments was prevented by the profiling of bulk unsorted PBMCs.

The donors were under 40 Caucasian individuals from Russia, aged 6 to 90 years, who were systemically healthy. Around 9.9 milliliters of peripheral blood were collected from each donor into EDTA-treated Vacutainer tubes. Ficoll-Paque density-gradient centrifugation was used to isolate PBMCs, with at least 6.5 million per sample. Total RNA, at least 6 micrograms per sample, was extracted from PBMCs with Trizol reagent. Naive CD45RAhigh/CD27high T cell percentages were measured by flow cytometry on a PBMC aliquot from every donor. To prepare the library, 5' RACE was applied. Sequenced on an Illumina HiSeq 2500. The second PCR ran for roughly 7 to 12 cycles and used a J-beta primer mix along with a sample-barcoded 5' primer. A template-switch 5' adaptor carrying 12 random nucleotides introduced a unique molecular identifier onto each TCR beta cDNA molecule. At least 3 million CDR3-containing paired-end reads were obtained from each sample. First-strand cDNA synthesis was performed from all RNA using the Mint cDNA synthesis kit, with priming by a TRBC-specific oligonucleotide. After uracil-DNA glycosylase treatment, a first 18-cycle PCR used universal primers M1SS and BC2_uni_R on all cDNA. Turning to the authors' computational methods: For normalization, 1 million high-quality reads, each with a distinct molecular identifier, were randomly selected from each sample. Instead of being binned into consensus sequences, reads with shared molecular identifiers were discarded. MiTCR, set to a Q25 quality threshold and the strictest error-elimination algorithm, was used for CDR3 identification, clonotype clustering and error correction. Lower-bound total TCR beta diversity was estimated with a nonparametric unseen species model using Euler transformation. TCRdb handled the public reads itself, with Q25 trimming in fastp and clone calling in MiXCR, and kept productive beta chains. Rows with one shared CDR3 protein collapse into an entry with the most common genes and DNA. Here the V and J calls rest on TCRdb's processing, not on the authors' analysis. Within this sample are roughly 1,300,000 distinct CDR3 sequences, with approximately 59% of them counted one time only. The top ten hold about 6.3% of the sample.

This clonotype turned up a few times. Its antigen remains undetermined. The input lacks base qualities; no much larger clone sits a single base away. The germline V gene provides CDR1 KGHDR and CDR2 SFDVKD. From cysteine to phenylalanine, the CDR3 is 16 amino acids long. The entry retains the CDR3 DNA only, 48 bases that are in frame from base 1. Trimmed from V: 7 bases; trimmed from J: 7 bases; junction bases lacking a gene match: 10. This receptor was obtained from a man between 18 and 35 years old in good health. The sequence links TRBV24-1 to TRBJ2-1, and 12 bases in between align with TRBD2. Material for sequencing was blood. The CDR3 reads CATSDPTSGSINEQFF. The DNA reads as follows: TGTGCCACCAGCGACCCGACTAGCGGGAGCATTAATGAGCAGTTCTTC.